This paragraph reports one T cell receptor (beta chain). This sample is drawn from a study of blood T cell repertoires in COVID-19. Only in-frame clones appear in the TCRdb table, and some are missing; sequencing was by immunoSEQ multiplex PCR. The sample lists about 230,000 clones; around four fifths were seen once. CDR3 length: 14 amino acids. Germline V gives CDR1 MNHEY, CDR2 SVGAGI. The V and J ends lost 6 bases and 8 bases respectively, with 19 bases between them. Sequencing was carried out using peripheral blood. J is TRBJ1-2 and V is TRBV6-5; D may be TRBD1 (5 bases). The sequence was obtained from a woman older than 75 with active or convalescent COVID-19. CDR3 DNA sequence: TGTGCCAGCAGCCAAGGGGCTAGGTGGGGCGGCTACACCTTC. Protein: CASSQGARWGGYTF.